These T cell receptor beta chains were read from a single sample in a study of T cell responses to AZD1222 COVID-19 vaccine. Using immunoSEQ multiplex PCR, the repertoire was profiled, and TCRdb retains in-frame clones only, with some absent. This table has 150,000 to 190,000 clones, approximately 90% appearing once. Sequences were derived from peripheral blood, sampled on day 0 of AZD1222 vaccination. Source of these receptors: an adult in good health. Both conserved end residues are part of each CDR3. Fields, in order: D gene, CDR3 length, J gene, clone size, V gene, CDR3 DNA, CDR3 protein. D genes are given only for firm matches. Rows may omit the clone size; those that give it use once, few, many or a size class.

>.|14|TRBJ2-3|.|TRBV3-1/TRBV3-2
TGTGCCAGCAGCCTTCGGACCCTCGCAGATACGCAGTATTTT
CASSLRTLADTQYF
>.|16|TRBJ1-5|.|TRBV28
TGTGCCAGCACCCACCCGGAAGGATATAGCAATCAGCCCCAGCATTTT
CASTHPEGYSNQPQHF
>TRBD2|16|TRBJ2-1|.|TRBV10-2
TGCGCCAGCAGTTCCGGGACTAGCGGGAGTTGGAATGAGCAGTTCTTC
CASSSGTSGSWNEQFF
>.|14|TRBJ1-5|.|TRBV30
TGTGCCTGGAGTGTACTCGGGGGGACCCAGCCCCAGCATTTT
CAWSVLGGTQPQHF
>.|15|TRBJ2-2|.|TRBV27
TGTGCCACCCTACTACCGTTCGACAGATCCGGGGAGCTGTTTTTT
CATLLPFDRSGELFF
>.|11|TRBJ2-7|.|TRBV12-3/TRBV12-4
TGTGCCAGCAGTGCCACTTACGAGCAGTACTTC
CASSATYEQYF
>TRBD1|16|TRBJ1-5|.|TRBV7-2
TGTGCCAGCAGCTTAGCTCCCGACAGGGAGGGAAGAGCCCAGCATTTT
CASSLAPDREGRAQHF
>.|15|TRBJ1-3|.|TRBV15
TGTGCCACCAGCACCCGGACAGCTTCGGGAAACACCATATATTTT
CATSTRTASGNTIYF
>.|12|TRBJ1-1|.|TRBV2
TGTGCCAGCAGTGTAATGAACACTGAAGCTTTCTTT
CASSVMNTEAFF
>.|13|TRBJ2-2|.|TRBV28
TGTGCCAGCAGTTTACGGGATTTCGTGGAGCTGTTTTTT
CASSLRDFVELFF
>TRBD2|16|TRBJ2-7|.|TRBV5-1
TGCGCCAGCAGCTTGGTGGCTAGCGGGAGGGCCTACGAGCAGTACTTC
CASSLVASGRAYEQYF
>.|14|TRBJ2-1|.|TRBV2
TGTGCCAGCACCCCGGAGCAGGGCTACAATGAGCAGTTCTTC
CASTPEQGYNEQFF
>TRBD2|17|TRBJ2-1|.|TRBV5-1
TGCGCCAGCAGTTCTCCCGCAGCGGGACCTCGGGCTAATGAGCAGTTCTTC
CASSSPAAGPRANEQFF
>.|13|TRBJ2-7|.|TRBV7-2
TGTGCCAGCAGCTTGGGGATGGGGGGCGAGCAGTACTTC
CASSLGMGGEQYF
>.|10|TRBJ2-7|.|TRBV6-5
TGTGCCAGCAGGTCCTACGAGCAGTACTTC
CASRSYEQYF
>TRBD1|12|TRBJ2-7|few|TRBV2
TGTGCCAGCAGTGCGGACAGGGTCGAGCAGTACTTC
CASSADRVEQYF
>TRBD2|14|TRBJ2-1|.|TRBV19
TGTGCCAGTAGGCAACTAGCGGGAGGGAGTGAGCAGTTCTTC
CASRQLAGGSEQFF
>.|13|TRBJ1-2|.|TRBV28
TGTGCCAGCAGCCCCGGGACCAAGTATGGCTACACCTTC
CASSPGTKYGYTF
>.|17|TRBJ2-7|once|TRBV4-1
TGCGCCAGCAGCCAAGAAAGAGGGGGGCCTCCTACGGGCGAGCAGTACTTC
CASSQERGGPPTGEQYF
>TRBD1|16|TRBJ1-1|.|TRBV4-3
TGCGCCAGCAGCCAAGGTATAGGGACAGGCCGCACTGAAGCTTTCTTT
CASSQGIGTGRTEAFF
>.|12|TRBJ1-5|.|TRBV27
TGTGCCACCCGGGACGGGTTGGAGCCCCAGCATTTT
CATRDGLEPQHF
>.|14|TRBJ1-2|.|TRBV11-2
TGTGCCAGCAGCTTGTTGGGGGTCTCGAATGGCTACACCTTC
CASSLLGVSNGYTF
>.|13|TRBJ2-3|.|TRBV29-1
TGCAGCGTTGATCAGGGGTGGACAGATACGCAGTATTTT
CSVDQGWTDTQYF
>.|15|TRBJ2-5|once|TRBV6-5
TGTGCCAGCAGTTACCTTAGCCGGAGCCAAGAGACCCAGTACTTC
CASSYLSRSQETQYF
>TRBD2|14|TRBJ2-4|.|TRBV5-4
TGTGCCAGCAGCTTTTGGGGGGGGTTAAACATTCAGTACTTC
CASSFWGGLNIQYF
>.|12|TRBJ2-1|.|TRBV12-3/TRBV12-4
TGTGCCAGCAGCCAGGACTACAATGAGCAGTTCTTC
CASSQDYNEQFF
>TRBD1|16|TRBJ1-2|.|TRBV12-5
TGTGCTAGTGGTTTGGCCCAGACAGGGACCAACTATGGCTACACCTTC
CASGLAQTGTNYGYTF
>.|14|TRBJ1-6|.|TRBV19
TGTGCCAGTAGTATAGAGGGGGAAAATTCACCCCTCCACTTT
CASSIEGENSPLHF
>.|14|TRBJ1-6|.|TRBV4-1
TGCGCCAGCAGCCAGGGGGTTTTTAATTCACCCCTCCACTTT
CASSQGVFNSPLHF
>.|13|TRBJ1-5|few|TRBV4-1
TGCGCCAGCAGCCCCCAGGCCGAACAGCCCCAGCATTTT
CASSPQAEQPQHF
>.|15|TRBJ2-4|.|TRBV7-5
TGTGCCAGCCTAGGGACATTACTAGCCAAAAACATTCAGTACTTC
CASLGTLLAKNIQYF
>.|16|TRBJ1-2|.|TRBV4-3
TGCGCCAGCAGCCAATTAGCGACGGACAGCAACTATGGCTACACCTTC
CASSQLATDSNYGYTF
>.|15|TRBJ2-7|.|TRBV27
TGTGCCAGCAGTTTTCACGGGACGAACACCTACGAGCAGTACTTC
CASSFHGTNTYEQYF
>TRBD2|15|TRBJ2-7|.|TRBV28
TGTGCCAGCACCTCAGCCGGGGGGGTCTCTAGGGAGCAGTACTTC
CASTSAGGVSREQYF
>TRBD2|14|TRBJ2-3|.|TRBV28
TGTGCCAGCAGCCCAGCGGGAGGGTCGGATACGCAGTATTTT
CASSPAGGSDTQYF
>.|13|TRBJ2-7|once|TRBV24-1
TGTGCCACCAGTGGGGCCCAGTCCTACGAGCAGTACTTC
CATSGAQSYEQYF
>.|12|TRBJ1-1|.|TRBV7-2
TGTGCCAGCATCGTTGGGGGCACTGAAGCTTTCTTT
CASIVGGTEAFF
>.|14|TRBJ2-2|.|TRBV19
TGTGCCAGTAGTATAGTGGGGAACACCGGGGAGCTGTTTTTT
CASSIVGNTGELFF
>.|15|TRBJ2-2|.|TRBV24-1
TGTGCCACCAGTGATTTCCCCGATTACACCGGGGAGCTGTTTTTT
CATSDFPDYTGELFF
>TRBD1|15|TRBJ2-3|.|TRBV24-1
TGTGCCACCAGGGGACAGGGGACCTCCCCAGATACGCAGTATTTT
CATRGQGTSPDTQYF